The TCR beta chain under discussion was sequenced for a study of blood T cell repertoires in COVID-19. Overall study context: Material from acute and convalescent COVID-19 was sourced from the United States, Italy and Spain. T cells, B-cell-depleted T cells, or PBMCs provided the cDNA or gDNA that served as material.

The CDR3 spans 16 residues. The germline CDR1 and CDR2 sequences are LNHDA and SQIVND (reference sequence). V trimming: 6 bases; J trimming: 0 bases; junction bases outside the gene matches: 8. Authors' processing steps: Estimated nucleated cell counts came from reference gene primer amplification. Libraries were prepared by immunoSEQ multiplex PCR; TCRdb keeps only in-frame clonotypes and omits some of them. V, J and clone size are those of that table, while D and trimming were read from the DNA. The sample carries tens of thousands of clones, over 75% recorded once. This receptor was obtained from a human donor in a cohort sampled during active COVID-19. This chain joins TRBV19 and TRBJ2-3; TRBD2 agrees at 8 bases. Sequencing was performed on peripheral blood. The CDR3 nucleotides are TGTGCCAGTAGGAGGGCGCGGGAGGCTAGCACAGATACGCAGTATTTT. Translation gives CASRRAREASTDTQYF.